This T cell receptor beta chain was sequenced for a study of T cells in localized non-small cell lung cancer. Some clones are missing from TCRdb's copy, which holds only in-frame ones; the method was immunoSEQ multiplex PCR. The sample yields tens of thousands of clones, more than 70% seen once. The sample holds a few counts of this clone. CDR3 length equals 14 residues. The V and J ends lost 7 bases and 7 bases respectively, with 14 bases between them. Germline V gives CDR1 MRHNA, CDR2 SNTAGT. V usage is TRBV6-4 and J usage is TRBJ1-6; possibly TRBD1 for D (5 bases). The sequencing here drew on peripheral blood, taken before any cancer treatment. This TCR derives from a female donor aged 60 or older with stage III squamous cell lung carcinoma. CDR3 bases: TGTGCCAGCACCGCAAACCCAGGGAATTCACCCCTCCACTTT. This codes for CASTANPGNSPLHF.